A selection of T cell receptor beta chains follows, all from one sample in a study of shared clonotypes between healthy human individuals. Assay: immunoSEQ multiplex PCR; the TCRdb copy retains only in-frame clones and omits some. The table records about 680,000 clones, around 73% of them present only once. Sequenced: memory CD4+ T cells sorted from blood. The receptors shown here come from a woman aged 25 to 39 in good health. Both conserved end residues are trimmed from each CDR3.

j_call: TRBJ1-6
v_call: TRBV30
cdr3_aa: AWSGTANSPLH

j_call: TRBJ2-5
v_call: TRBV28
cdr3_aa: ASSSGGTSRETQY

j_call: TRBJ2-2
v_call: TRBV28
cdr3_aa: ASSAPAGDTGELF

j_call: TRBJ2-3
v_call: TRBV4-2
cdr3_aa: ASSPLLAGGADTQY

j_call: TRBJ2-5
v_call: TRBV27
cdr3_aa: ASKDLGTDPKTQY

j_call: TRBJ2-7
v_call: TRBV10-3
cdr3_aa: AISESRDRGNEQY

j_call: TRBJ2-1
v_call: TRBV7-8
cdr3_aa: ASSSRGGSTEQF

j_call: TRBJ1-5
v_call: TRBV10-3
cdr3_aa: AISESGAAASNQPQH

j_call: TRBJ2-3
v_call: TRBV14
cdr3_aa: ASSQLTSGRGDTQY

j_call: TRBJ1-2
v_call: TRBV7-8
cdr3_aa: ASSLESRSGYT

j_call: TRBJ1-1
v_call: TRBV7-2
cdr3_aa: ASSSFGQSFSTEAF

j_call: TRBJ1-5
v_call: TRBV6-5
cdr3_aa: ASRATGLDQPQH

j_call: TRBJ1-5
v_call: TRBV27
cdr3_aa: ASRRMDRAQPQH

j_call: TRBJ1-5
v_call: TRBV6-1
cdr3_aa: ATIPGQGVQPQH

j_call: TRBJ1-5
v_call: TRBV5-1
cdr3_aa: ASSLVGEPGQPQH

j_call: TRBJ2-7
v_call: TRBV7-8
cdr3_aa: ASSLGVEVEQY

j_call: TRBJ2-2
v_call: TRBV7-7
cdr3_aa: ASSLSGFTGELF

j_call: TRBJ2-7
v_call: TRBV30
cdr3_aa: AWSTGGVGEQY

j_call: TRBJ2-1
v_call: TRBV2
cdr3_aa: ASSELLAREQF

j_call: TRBJ2-5
v_call: TRBV10-1
cdr3_aa: ASSAGGQETQY

j_call: TRBJ1-4
v_call: TRBV6-6
cdr3_aa: ASRKREGRGNEKLF

j_call: TRBJ1-5
v_call: TRBV4-2
cdr3_aa: ASSPAGAQPQH

j_call: TRBJ1-5
v_call: TRBV6-1
cdr3_aa: ASSELGGQPQH

j_call: TRBJ2-5
v_call: TRBV9
cdr3_aa: ASSFGQGTGRGQETQY

j_call: TRBJ2-3
v_call: TRBV7-8
cdr3_aa: ASSRGQGVGDYTDTQY

j_call: TRBJ2-1
v_call: TRBV28
cdr3_aa: ASSLPLYNEQF

j_call: TRBJ2-7
v_call: TRBV18
cdr3_aa: ASSPWASGVTSYEQY

j_call: TRBJ2-3
v_call: TRBV2
cdr3_aa: ASSDRASGRRWDTQY

j_call: TRBJ1-2
v_call: TRBV30
cdr3_aa: AWSGQGRGYT

j_call: TRBJ1-1
v_call: TRBV28
cdr3_aa: ASRTGYTEAF

j_call: -
v_call: TRBV30
cdr3_aa: AWSRTGPSYEQY

j_call: -
v_call: TRBV4-2
cdr3_aa: ASSQERGGYEQY

j_call: TRBJ2-5
v_call: TRBV2
cdr3_aa: ASSEAPEKLESQETQY

j_call: TRBJ1-1
v_call: TRBV6-1
cdr3_aa: ASSEIDRGPAF

j_call: TRBJ1-5
v_call: TRBV5-1
cdr3_aa: ASSLVSDPNQPQH

j_call: TRBJ2-7
v_call: TRBV12-5
cdr3_aa: ASGGGIPYEQY

j_call: TRBJ2-7
v_call: TRBV18
cdr3_aa: ASSPDYEQY

j_call: TRBJ2-3
v_call: TRBV19
cdr3_aa: ASSTTATDTQY

j_call: TRBJ2-1
v_call: TRBV5-8
cdr3_aa: ASSFQLRGYEF

j_call: TRBJ2-5
v_call: TRBV5-6
cdr3_aa: ASSLVFGTSGIETQY